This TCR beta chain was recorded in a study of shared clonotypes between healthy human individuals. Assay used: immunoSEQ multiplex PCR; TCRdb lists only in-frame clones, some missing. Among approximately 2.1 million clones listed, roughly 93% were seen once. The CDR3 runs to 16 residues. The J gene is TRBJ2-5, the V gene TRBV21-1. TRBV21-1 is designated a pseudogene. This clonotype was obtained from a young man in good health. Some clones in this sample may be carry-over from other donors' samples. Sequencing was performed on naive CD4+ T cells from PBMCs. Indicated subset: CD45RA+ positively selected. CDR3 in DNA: TGTGCCAGCAGCAAAGCGCGCAGGGAGACCCAAGAGACCCAGTACTTC. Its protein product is CASSKARRETQETQYF.